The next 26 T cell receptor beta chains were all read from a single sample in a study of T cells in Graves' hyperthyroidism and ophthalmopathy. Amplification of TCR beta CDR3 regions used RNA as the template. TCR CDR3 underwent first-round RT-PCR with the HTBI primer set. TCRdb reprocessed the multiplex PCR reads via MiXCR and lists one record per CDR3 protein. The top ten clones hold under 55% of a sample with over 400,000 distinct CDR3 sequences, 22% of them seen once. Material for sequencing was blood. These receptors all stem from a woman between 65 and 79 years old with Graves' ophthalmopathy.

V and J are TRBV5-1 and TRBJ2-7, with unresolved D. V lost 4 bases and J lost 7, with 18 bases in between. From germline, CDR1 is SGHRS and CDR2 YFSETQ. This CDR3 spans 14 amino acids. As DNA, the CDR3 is TGCGCCAGCAGCATTGGATCTCAACCTCTAGAGCAGTACTTC. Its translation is CASSIGSQPLEQYF.

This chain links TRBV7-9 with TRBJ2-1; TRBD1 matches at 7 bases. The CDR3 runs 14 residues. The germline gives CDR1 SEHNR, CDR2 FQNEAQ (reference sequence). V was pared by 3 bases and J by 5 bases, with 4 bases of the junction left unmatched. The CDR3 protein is CASSFGTVNNEQFF. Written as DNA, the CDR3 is TGTGCCAGCAGCTTTGGGACAGTGAACAATGAGCAGTTCTTC.

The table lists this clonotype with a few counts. This CDR3 reads CSVAGAWAYNEQFF. The CDR3 DNA follows: TGCAGTGTAGCGGGAGCGTGGGCCTACAATGAGCAGTTCTTC. The chain joins TRBV20-1 to TRBJ2-1, with 9 bases aligning to TRBD2. J gave up 2 bases and V 7 bases, and 6 bases lay outside the gene matches. The CDR3 totals 14 residues. CDR1 and CDR2 from the germline V gene are DFQATT and SNEGSKA (reference sequence).

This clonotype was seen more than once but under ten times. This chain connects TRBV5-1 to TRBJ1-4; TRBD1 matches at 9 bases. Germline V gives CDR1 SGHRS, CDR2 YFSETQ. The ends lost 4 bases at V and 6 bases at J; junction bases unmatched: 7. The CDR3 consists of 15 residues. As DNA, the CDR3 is TGCGCCAGCAGCCCTGGACAGGGGAGTGATGAAAAACTGTTTTTT. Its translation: CASSPGQGSDEKLFF.

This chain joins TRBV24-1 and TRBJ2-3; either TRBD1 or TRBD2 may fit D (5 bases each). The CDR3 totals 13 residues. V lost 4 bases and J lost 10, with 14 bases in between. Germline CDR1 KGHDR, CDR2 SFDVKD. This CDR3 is CATSEADRGAQYF. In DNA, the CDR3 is TGTGCCACCAGTGAGGCTGACAGAGGGGCGCAGTATTTT.

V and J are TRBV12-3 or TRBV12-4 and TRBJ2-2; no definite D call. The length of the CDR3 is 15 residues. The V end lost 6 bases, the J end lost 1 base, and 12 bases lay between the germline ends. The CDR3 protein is CASSSGQKNTGELFF. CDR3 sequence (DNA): TGTGCCAGCAGCTCCGGGCAGAAGAACACCGGGGAGCTGTTTTTT.

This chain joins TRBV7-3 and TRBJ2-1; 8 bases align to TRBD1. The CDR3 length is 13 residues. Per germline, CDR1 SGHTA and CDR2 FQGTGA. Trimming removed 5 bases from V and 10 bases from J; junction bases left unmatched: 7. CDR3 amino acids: CASSDRQGREQFF. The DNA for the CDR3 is TGTGCCAGCAGCGATAGACAGGGGAGGGAGCAGTTCTTC.

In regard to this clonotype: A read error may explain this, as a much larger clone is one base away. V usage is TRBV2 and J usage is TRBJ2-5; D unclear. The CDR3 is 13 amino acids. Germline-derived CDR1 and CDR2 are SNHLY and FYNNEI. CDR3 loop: CVSRAREQETQYF. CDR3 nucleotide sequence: TGTGTCAGCAGAGCTCGAGAACAAGAGACCCAGTACTTC. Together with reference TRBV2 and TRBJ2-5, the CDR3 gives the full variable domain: EPEVTQTPSHQVTQMGQEVILRCVPISNHLYFYWYRQILGQKVEFLVSFYNNEISEKSEIFDDQFSVERPDGSNFTLKIRSTKLEDSAMYFCVSRAREQETQYFGPGTRLLVL.

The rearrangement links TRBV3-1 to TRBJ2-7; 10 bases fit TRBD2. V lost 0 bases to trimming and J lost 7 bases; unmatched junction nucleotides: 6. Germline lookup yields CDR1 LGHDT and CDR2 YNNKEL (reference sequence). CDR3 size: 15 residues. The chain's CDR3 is CASSQDWTSGGEQYF. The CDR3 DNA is TGTGCCAGCAGCCAAGATTGGACTAGCGGAGGAGAGCAGTACTTC.

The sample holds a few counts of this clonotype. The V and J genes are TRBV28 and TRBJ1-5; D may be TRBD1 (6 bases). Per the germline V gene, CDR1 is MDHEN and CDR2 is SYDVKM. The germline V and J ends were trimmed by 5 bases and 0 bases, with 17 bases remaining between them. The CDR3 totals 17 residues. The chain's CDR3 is CASSPTQGSYSNQPQHF. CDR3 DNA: TGTGCCAGCAGTCCAACACAGGGTTCTTATAGCAATCAGCCCCAGCATTTT.

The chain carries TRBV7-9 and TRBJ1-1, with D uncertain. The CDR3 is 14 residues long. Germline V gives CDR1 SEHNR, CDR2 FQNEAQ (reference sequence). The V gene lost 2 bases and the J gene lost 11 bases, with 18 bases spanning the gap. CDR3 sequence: CASSLSAAGDKAFF. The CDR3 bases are TGTGCCAGCAGCTTAAGTGCAGCCGGTGATAAGGCTTTCTTT.

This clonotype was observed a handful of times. CDR3 coding DNA: TGTGCCAGCAGCGGATACAGGGGGACTGGAAACACCATATATTTT. Its protein product is CASSGYRGTGNTIYF. V gene TRBV11-2 combines with J gene TRBJ1-3, with 8 bases that match TRBD1. CDR1 is SGHAT and CDR2 is FQNNGV in the germline V gene. This CDR3 has 15 residues. Germline trimming cut 5 bases from V and 2 bases from J; bases unmatched to any gene: 5.

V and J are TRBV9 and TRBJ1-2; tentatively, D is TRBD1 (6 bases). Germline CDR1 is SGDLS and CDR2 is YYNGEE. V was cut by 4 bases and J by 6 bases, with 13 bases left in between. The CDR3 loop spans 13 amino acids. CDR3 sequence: CASSQAGEHGYTF. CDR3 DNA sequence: TGTGCCAGCAGCCAGGCAGGGGAACATGGCTACACCTTC.

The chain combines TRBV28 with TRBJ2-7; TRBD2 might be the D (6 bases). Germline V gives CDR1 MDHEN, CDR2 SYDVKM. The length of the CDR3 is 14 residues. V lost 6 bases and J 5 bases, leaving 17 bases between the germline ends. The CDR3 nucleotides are TGTGCCAGCAGGCCAACGGGAGAGGGGAACGAGCAGTACTTC. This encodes CASRPTGEGNEQYF.

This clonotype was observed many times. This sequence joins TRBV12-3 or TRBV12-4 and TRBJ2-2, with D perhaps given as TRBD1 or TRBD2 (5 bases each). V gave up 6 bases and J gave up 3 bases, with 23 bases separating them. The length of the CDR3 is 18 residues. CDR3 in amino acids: CASSTLPTRDHHTGELFF. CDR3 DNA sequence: TGTGCCAGCAGCACACTACCGACAAGGGACCACCACACCGGGGAGCTGTTTTTT.

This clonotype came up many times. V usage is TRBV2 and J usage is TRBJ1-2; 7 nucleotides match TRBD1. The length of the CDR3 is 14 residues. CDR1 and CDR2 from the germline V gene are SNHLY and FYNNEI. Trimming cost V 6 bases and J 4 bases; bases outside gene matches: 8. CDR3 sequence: CASSYMTGIYGYTF. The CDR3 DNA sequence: TGTGCCAGCAGCTATATGACAGGGATCTATGGCTACACCTTC.

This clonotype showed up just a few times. The CDR3 DNA follows: TGTGCCAGCAGCTTTCTTGGGTGGGAAAGAGGGACCCAGTACTTC. It specifies CASSFLGWERGTQYF. The gene calls are TRBV7-2 and TRBJ2-5; no firm D call. Trimming pared 3 bases from V and 7 bases from J, leaving 18 bases between. The CDR3 is 15 residues long. Looked up from germline, CDR1 is SGHTA and CDR2 is FQGNSA.

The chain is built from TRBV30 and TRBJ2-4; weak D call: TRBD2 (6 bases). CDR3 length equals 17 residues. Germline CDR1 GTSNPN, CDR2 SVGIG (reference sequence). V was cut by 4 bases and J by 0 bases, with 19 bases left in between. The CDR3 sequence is CAWNSGGQRLAKNIQYF. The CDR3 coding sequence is TGTGCCTGGAACTCAGGAGGGCAGCGGCTAGCCAAAAACATTCAGTACTTC.

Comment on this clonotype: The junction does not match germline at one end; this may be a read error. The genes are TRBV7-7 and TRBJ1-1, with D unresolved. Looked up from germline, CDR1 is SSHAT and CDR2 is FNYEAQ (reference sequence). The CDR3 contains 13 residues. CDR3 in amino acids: CASSLFWNTEAFF. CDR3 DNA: TGTGCTAGCAGCTTATTCTGGAACACTGAAGCTTTCTTT.

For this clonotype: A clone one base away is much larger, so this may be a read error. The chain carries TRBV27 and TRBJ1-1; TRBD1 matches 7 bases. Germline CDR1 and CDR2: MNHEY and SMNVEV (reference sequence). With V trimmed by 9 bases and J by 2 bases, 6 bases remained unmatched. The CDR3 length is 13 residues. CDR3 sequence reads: CARQNRGNTEAFF. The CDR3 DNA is TGTGCCAGACAAAACAGGGGTAACACTGAAGCTTTCTTT.

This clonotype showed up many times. The CDR3 region has the DNA TGTGCCAGCCAATATGACTCTTTGGGCACAGATACGCAGTATTTT. This codes for CASQYDSLGTDTQYF. The V and J genes are TRBV2 and TRBJ2-3; D gene uncertain. The germline V gene has CDR1 SNHLY and CDR2 FYNNEI. There are 15 residues in the CDR3. V was trimmed by 8 bases and J by 1 base, leaving 16 bases between them.

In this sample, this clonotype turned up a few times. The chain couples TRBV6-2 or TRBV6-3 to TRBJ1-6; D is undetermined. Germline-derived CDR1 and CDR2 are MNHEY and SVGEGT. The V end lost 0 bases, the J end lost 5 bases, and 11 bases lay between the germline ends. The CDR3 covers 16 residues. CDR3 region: CASSYSPGPHNSPLHF. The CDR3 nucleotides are TGTGCCAGCAGTTACTCGCCGGGCCCCCATAATTCACCCCTCCACTTT.

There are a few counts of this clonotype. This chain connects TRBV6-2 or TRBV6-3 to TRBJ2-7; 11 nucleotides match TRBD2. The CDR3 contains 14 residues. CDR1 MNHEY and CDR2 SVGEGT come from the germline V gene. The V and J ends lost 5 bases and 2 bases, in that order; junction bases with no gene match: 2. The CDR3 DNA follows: TGTGCCAGCAGTCAACTAGCGGGAGCCTACGAGCAGTACTTC. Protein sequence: CASSQLAGAYEQYF.

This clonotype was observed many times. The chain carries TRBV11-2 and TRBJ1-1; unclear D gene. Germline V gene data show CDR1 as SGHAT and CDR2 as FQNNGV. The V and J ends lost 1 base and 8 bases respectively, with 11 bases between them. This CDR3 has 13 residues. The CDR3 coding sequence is TGTGCCAGCAGCTTAGCCCGAACGTCGGAAGCTTTCTTT. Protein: CASSLARTSEAFF.

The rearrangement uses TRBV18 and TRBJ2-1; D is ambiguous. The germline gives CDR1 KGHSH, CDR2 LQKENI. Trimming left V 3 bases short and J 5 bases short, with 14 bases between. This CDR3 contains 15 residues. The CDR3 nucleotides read TGTGCCAGCTCACCGTTTGGCGGCAATAACAATGAGCAGTTCTTC. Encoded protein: CASSPFGGNNNEQFF.

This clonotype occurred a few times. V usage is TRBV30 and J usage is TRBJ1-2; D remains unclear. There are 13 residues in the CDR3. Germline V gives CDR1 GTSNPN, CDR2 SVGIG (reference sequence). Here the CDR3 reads CASARQGNYGYTF. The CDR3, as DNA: TGTGCTTCTGCCCGCCAAGGGAACTATGGCTACACCTTC.